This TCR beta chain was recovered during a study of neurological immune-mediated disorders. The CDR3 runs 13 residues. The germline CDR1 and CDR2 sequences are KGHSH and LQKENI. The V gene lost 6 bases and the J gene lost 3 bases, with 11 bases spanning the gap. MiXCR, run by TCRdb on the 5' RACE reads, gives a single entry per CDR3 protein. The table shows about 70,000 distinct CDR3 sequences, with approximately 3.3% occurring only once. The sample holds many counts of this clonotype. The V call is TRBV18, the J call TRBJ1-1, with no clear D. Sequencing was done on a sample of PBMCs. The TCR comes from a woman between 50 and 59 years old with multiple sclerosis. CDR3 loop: CASSRKRDTEAFF. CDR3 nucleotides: TGTGCCAGCTCTCGAAAAAGGGACACTGAAGCTTTCTTT.